The 26 T cell receptor beta chains listed next were all sequenced from one sample in a study of T cell changes during pregnancy in multiple sclerosis. Using immunoSEQ multiplex PCR, the repertoire was profiled, and TCRdb retains in-frame clones only, with some absent. Of over 70,000 clones listed, around 90% are singletons. This material consisted of peripheral blood, taken in the first trimester of pregnancy. The receptors shown here come from a female donor in good health, enrolled as a control in a pregnancy study.

The chain couples TRBV7-8 to TRBJ1-2; maybe TRBD1 (6 bases). CDR1 and CDR2 (germline): SGHVS, FQNEAQ. V was clipped by 6 bases and J by 4 bases, with 15 bases between them. This CDR3 has 14 amino acids. The CDR3: CASSPRGGGYGYTF. CDR3 nucleotides: TGTGCCAGCAGTCCTCGGGGGGGCGGCTATGGCTACACCTTC.

The gene calls are TRBV28 and TRBJ1-1, with TRBD1 identical over 7 bases. Germline lookup yields CDR1 MDHEN and CDR2 SYDVKM. The length of the CDR3 is 15 residues. J was trimmed by 6 bases and V by 3 bases; bases with no gene match: 10. The CDR3 bases are TGTGCCAGCAGTTTGGGACAGCCGGGAAGTTCTGAAGCTTTCTTT. Protein: CASSLGQPGSSEAFF.

The J gene is TRBJ2-5, the V gene TRBV19; 8 nucleotides line up with TRBD1. The ends lost 3 bases at V and 5 bases at J; junction bases unmatched: 8. The CDR3 is 15 residues long. Germline CDR1 reads LNHDA; CDR2 reads SQIVND (reference sequence). This chain's CDR3 is CASSIVWTGRETQYF. In DNA form, the CDR3 reads TGTGCCAGTAGTATTGTCTGGACAGGGCGGGAGACCCAGTACTTC.

This clone was found once. This chain uses TRBV28 with TRBJ2-7, with 8 bases identical to TRBD1. The junction had 8 bases not matched to a gene; V was cut back by 8 bases and J by 2 bases. Germline CDR1 and CDR2: MDHEN and SYDVKM. The CDR3 loop spans 14 amino acids. CDR3: CASANSQGAYEQYF. For the CDR3, the DNA is TGTGCCAGCGCCAACTCACAGGGGGCCTACGAGCAGTACTTC. Together with reference TRBV28 and TRBJ2-7, the CDR3 gives the full variable domain: DVKVTQSSRYLVKRTGEKVFLECVQDMDHENMFWYRQDPGLGLRLIYFSYDVKMKEKGDIPEGYSVSREKKERFSLILESASTNQTSMYLCASANSQGAYEQYFGPGTRLTVT.

The J gene is TRBJ2-5, the V gene TRBV5-1; D is unclear. V was clipped by 0 bases and J by 3 bases, with 6 bases between them. The germline V gene has CDR1 SGHRS and CDR2 YFSETQ. This CDR3 has 13 amino acids. The DNA for the CDR3 is TGCGCCAGCAGCTTGGGCGGAAAAGAGACCCAGTACTTC. Translated, it gives CASSLGGKETQYF.

This clone came up a few times. This chain connects TRBV5-1 to TRBJ1-5; D is possibly TRBD1 (5 bases). CDR1 is SGHRS, CDR2 YFSETQ, per germline. The CDR3 has 14 residues. Trimming took off 3 bases at V and 6 bases at J, with 13 bases between the two ends. CDR3 region: CASSSGQGSQPQHF. In nucleotides, the CDR3 is TGCGCCAGCAGCTCGGGCCAGGGCAGTCAGCCCCAGCATTTT.

This chain uses TRBV5-1 with TRBJ2-6, with D maybe TRBD1 (6 bases). The CDR3 spans 18 residues. The germline V gene has CDR1 SGHRS and CDR2 YFSETQ. V lost 4 bases, J lost 0 bases, and 17 bases lay in between. For the CDR3, the DNA is TGCGCCAGCAGCCGGGACATCTTCCAGAGCTCTGGGGCCAACGTCCTGACTTTC. This codes for CASSRDIFQSSGANVLTF.

This sequence joins TRBV19 and TRBJ2-7; TRBD2 might be the D (6 bases). CDR3 length: 14 residues. The V and J ends lost 0 bases and 5 bases respectively, with 11 bases between them. Germline V CDR1 and CDR2: LNHDA, SQIVND (reference sequence). This chain's CDR3 is CASSIDLEGHEQYF. CDR3 sequence (DNA): TGTGCCAGTAGTATAGATCTGGAGGGCCACGAGCAGTACTTC. Looking up the rest from reference TRBV19 and TRBJ2-7 gives the full variable domain: DGGITQSPKYLFRKEGQNVTLSCEQNLNHDAMYWYRQDPGQGLRLIYYSQIVNDFQKGDIAEGYSVSREKKESFPLTVTSAQKNPTAFYLCASSIDLEGHEQYFGPGTRLTVT.

The chain uses TRBV28 and TRBJ2-1; TRBD2 might be the D (6 bases). V lost 6 bases and J lost 5, with 11 bases in between. Germline CDR1 is MDHEN and CDR2 is SYDVKM. There are 13 residues in the CDR3. The CDR3 sequence: CASSAGYDNEQFF. The CDR3 DNA reads TGTGCCAGCAGCGCGGGATACGACAATGAGCAGTTCTTC.

This chain connects TRBV28 to TRBJ2-2, with TRBD2 identical over 12 bases. The CDR3 is 20 residues long. The germline gives CDR1 MDHEN, CDR2 SYDVKM. After removal of 5 bases from V and 1 base from J, the junction contained 14 bases not matched to a gene. In DNA, the CDR3 is TGTGCCAGCAGTACGAGGACAGGGGGACTAGCGGGTGGGAACACCGGGGAGCTGTTTTTT. Translated, it gives CASSTRTGGLAGGNTGELFF. The full variable domain, with the rest looked up from reference TRBV28 and TRBJ2-2, is DVKVTQSSRYLVKRTGEKVFLECVQDMDHENMFWYRQDPGLGLRLIYFSYDVKMKEKGDIPEGYSVSREKKERFSLILESASTNQTSMYLCASSTRTGGLAGGNTGELFFGEGSRLTVL.

The gene calls are TRBV28 and TRBJ1-5; D might be TRBD1 (5 bases). V was trimmed by 2 bases and J by 7 bases, leaving 15 bases between them. Germline values: CDR1 MDHEN, CDR2 SYDVKM. The CDR3 contains 15 residues. CDR3 loop: CASSLRAGSAQPQHF. CDR3 sequence (DNA): TGTGCCAGCAGTTTAAGGGCAGGGTCAGCCCAGCCCCAGCATTTT.

The V and J genes are TRBV28 and TRBJ1-5, with D tentatively TRBD1 (5 bases). Germline CDR1 is MDHEN and CDR2 is SYDVKM. The CDR3 covers 14 residues. Between the trimmed V and J ends, which lost 3 bases and 8 bases, there was a span of 14 bases. The CDR3 DNA follows: TGTGCCAGCAGTTTTCCAGGGCACAAGGAGCCCCAGCATTTT. Its protein is CASSFPGHKEPQHF.

The chain carries TRBV13 and TRBJ2-7; 10 nucleotides line up with TRBD1. CDR3 length equals 15 residues. Germline V lookup: CDR1 PRHDT, CDR2 FYEKMQ (reference sequence). V shed 5 bases and J 2 bases; nucleotides not matched to a gene: 6. In nucleotides, the CDR3 is TGTGCCAGCAGCCCCGGGACAGGGGAGGCCTACGAGCAGTACTTC. Protein: CASSPGTGEAYEQYF.

The chain couples TRBV28 to TRBJ1-1, with D possibly TRBD1 on 6 matching bases. Germline loops: CDR1 MDHEN, CDR2 SYDVKM. Trimming left V 1 base short and J 1 base short, with 16 bases between. The CDR3 loop spans 17 amino acids. The CDR3: CASSLFGSGAQNTEAFF. As DNA, the CDR3 is TGTGCCAGCAGTTTATTTGGTTCAGGGGCCCAGAACACTGAAGCTTTCTTT.

The chain couples TRBV9 to TRBJ2-7; D is perhaps TRBD1 (5 bases). Germline V CDR1 and CDR2: SGDLS, YYNGEE. Trimming took off 2 bases at V and 0 bases at J, with 12 bases between the two ends. The CDR3 has 15 amino acids. Written as DNA, the CDR3 is TGTGCCAGCAGCGTGACCCAGACAGTCTCCTACGAGCAGTACTTC. It yields the protein CASSVTQTVSYEQYF.

The chain carries TRBV6-6 and TRBJ2-3, with 11 positions matching TRBD2. This CDR3 region has 16 residues. J gave up 4 bases and V 0 bases, and 3 bases lay outside the gene matches. CDR1 is MNHNY and CDR2 is SVGAGI in the germline V gene (reference sequence). The CDR3 loop is CASSYSGTSGPDTQYF. Written as DNA, the CDR3 is TGTGCCAGCAGTTACTCCGGGACTAGCGGACCAGATACGCAGTATTTT.

The genes are TRBV5-1 and TRBJ1-1; a possible D gene is TRBD1 (5 bases). In germline, CDR1 is SGHRS, CDR2 YFSETQ. V gave up 0 bases and J gave up 0 bases, with 9 bases separating them. This CDR3 is built from 15 residues. The CDR3 DNA follows: TGCGCCAGCAGCTTGGGCGGGGGAGTGAACACTGAAGCTTTCTTT. The encoded protein is CASSLGGGVNTEAFF.

The chain carries TRBV6-5 and TRBJ1-5; D not resolved. Looked up from germline, CDR1 is MNHEY and CDR2 is SVGAGI. The CDR3 runs 13 residues. V lost 2 bases and J lost 7, with 9 bases in between. The CDR3 coding sequence is TGTGCCAGCAGTTACGGCAGAACCCAGCCCCAGCATTTT. This gives the protein CASSYGRTQPQHF.

The chain combines TRBV5-8 with TRBJ1-1; no definite D call. V was trimmed by 2 bases and J by 0 bases, leaving 8 bases between them. Germline V gives CDR1 SGHTS, CDR2 YDEGEE. The CDR3 totals 14 residues. CDR3 DNA: TGTGCCAGCAGCTTCGGCAGGCTGAACACTGAAGCTTTCTTT. Protein product: CASSFGRLNTEAFF.

V is TRBV4-2 and J is TRBJ2-2, with D hard to call. CDR1 is LGHNA, CDR2 YNFKEQ, per germline. This CDR3 region has 15 residues. Deletions cut 1 base from V and 3 bases from J, with 9 bases between. This CDR3 reads CASSQADSDTGELFF. The CDR3, as DNA: TGTGCCAGCAGCCAAGCCGACTCGGACACCGGGGAGCTGTTTTTT.

V and J are TRBV6-1 and TRBJ1-1; a possible D gene is TRBD1 (5 bases). V dropped 10 bases and J dropped 4 bases, with 19 bases sitting between them. CDR1 is MNHNS and CDR2 is SASEGT in the germline V gene. The CDR3 has 14 residues. The CDR3 sequence: CATYSRESGTEAFF. The DNA for the CDR3 is TGTGCCACCTACTCCAGGGAATCCGGCACTGAAGCTTTCTTT.

The chain joins TRBV2 to TRBJ2-5, with 8 bases that match TRBD2. Germline V gene data show CDR1 as SNHLY and CDR2 as FYNNEI. CDR3 length: 12 residues. V was pared by 7 bases and J by 2 bases, with 0 bases of the junction left unmatched. The CDR3 spells CASKRGQETQYF. In nucleotides, the CDR3 is TGTGCCAGCAAGCGGGGGCAAGAGACCCAGTACTTC.

This chain links TRBV7-9 with TRBJ1-2; 9 bases match TRBD1. The CDR3 sequence is 15 residues long. Germline V gives CDR1 SEHNR, CDR2 FQNEAQ (reference sequence). Germline trimming cut 5 bases from V and 8 bases from J; bases unmatched to any gene: 12. As DNA, the CDR3 is TGTGCCAGCAGCGGCCGGGACAGGGAAGTGTGGGGCTACACCTTC. This sequence encodes CASSGRDREVWGYTF.

The CDR3 DNA reads as TGTGCCAGCAGGGACGGACAGGGGGCGGCCTACGAGCAGTACTTC. As protein: CASRDGQGAAYEQYF. This chain uses TRBV6-5 with TRBJ2-7; TRBD1 matches 11 bases. After removal of 6 bases from V and 2 bases from J, the junction contained 6 bases not matched to a gene. CDR1 is MNHEY and CDR2 is SVGAGI in the germline V gene. The CDR3 loop spans 15 amino acids.

This chain connects TRBV11-3 to TRBJ2-3; 8 nucleotides match TRBD2. Germline loops: CDR1 SGHNT, CDR2 YENEEA. V was pared by 3 bases and J by 4 bases, with 6 bases of the junction left unmatched. The CDR3 is 15 amino acids. CDR3 protein: CASSLGLGLSDTQYF. In DNA form, the CDR3 reads TGTGCCAGCAGCTTGGGACTAGGACTTTCAGATACGCAGTATTTT.

The chain combines TRBV6-4 with TRBJ1-5; TRBD1 agrees at 7 bases. After removal of 4 bases from V and 5 bases from J, the junction contained 11 bases not matched to a gene. This CDR3 comprises 16 residues. Looked up from germline, CDR1 is MRHNA and CDR2 is SNTAGT. CDR3 in DNA: TGTGCCAGCAGTGGAGGACAGGTTTTCTATGATCAGCCCCAGCATTTT. This encodes CASSGGQVFYDQPQHF.